This T cell receptor beta chain derives from a study of beta chain features in type 1 diabetes. Reverse transcribing all isolated RNA meant expressed TCRB transcripts were sequenced. Measured with immunoSEQ multiplex PCR; TCRdb has only the in-frame clones, and not every one. The top ten hold just under 0.04% of the sample, which has over 650,000 clones, around an eighth seen once. Study-level results: Across all four CD4+ subsets, people with type 1 diabetes showed modestly shorter TCRB CDR3s. Because the template was cDNA, high-expressing cells might be over-represented. In comparison with healthy donors, patients had naive, central memory and Treg TCRB repertoires that appeared more similar. Shorter templates may be favored by PCR, equally so in patients and controls.

The collection from each donor was one heparinised blood draw averaging about 116 mL. Germline V gene sequence: CDR1 SGHTA, CDR2 FQGNSA. CDR3 length: 13 residues. The V end lost 5 bases, the J end lost 6 bases, and 12 bases lay between the germline ends. This clone was seen more than once but under ten times. What it recognizes is unknown. The sample comprised naive CD4+ T cells from blood. The chain employs TRBV7-2 and TRBJ2-3; no firm D call. The source of this sequence is a man aged 18 to 29 with type 1 diabetes. The CDR3 region is CASSPRRSDTQYF. The CDR3 DNA reads TGTGCCAGCAGCCCGAGAAGGTCGGATACGCAGTATTTT.